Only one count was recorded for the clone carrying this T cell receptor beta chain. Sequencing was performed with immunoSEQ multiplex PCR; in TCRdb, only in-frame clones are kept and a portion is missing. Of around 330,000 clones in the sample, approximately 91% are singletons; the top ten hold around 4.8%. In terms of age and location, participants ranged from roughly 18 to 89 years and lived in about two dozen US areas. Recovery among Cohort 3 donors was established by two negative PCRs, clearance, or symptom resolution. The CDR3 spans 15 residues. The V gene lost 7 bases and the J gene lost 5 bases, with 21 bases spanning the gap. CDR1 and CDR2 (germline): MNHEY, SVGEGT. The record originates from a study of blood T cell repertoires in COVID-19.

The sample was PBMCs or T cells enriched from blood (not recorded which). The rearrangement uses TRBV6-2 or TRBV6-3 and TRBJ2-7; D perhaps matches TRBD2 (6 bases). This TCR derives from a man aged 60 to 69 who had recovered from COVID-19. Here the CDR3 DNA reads TGTGCCAGCACCCCCCGGACCGGAGGGGAGCACGAGCAGTACTTC. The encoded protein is CASTPRTGGEHEQYF.